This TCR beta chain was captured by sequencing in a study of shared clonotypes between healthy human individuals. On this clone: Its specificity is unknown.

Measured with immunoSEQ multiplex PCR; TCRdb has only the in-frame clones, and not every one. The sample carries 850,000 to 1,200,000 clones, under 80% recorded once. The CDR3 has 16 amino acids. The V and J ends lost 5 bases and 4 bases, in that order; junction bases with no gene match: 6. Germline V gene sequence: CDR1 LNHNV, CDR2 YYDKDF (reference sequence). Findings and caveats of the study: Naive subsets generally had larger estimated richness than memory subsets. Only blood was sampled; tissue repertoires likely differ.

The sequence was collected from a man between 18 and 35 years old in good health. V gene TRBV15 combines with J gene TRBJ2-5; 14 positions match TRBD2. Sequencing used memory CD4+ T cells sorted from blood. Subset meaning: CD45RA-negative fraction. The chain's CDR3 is CATSRGLAGDAETQYF. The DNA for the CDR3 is TGTGCCACCAGCCGGGGACTAGCGGGAGACGCAGAGACCCAGTACTTC.